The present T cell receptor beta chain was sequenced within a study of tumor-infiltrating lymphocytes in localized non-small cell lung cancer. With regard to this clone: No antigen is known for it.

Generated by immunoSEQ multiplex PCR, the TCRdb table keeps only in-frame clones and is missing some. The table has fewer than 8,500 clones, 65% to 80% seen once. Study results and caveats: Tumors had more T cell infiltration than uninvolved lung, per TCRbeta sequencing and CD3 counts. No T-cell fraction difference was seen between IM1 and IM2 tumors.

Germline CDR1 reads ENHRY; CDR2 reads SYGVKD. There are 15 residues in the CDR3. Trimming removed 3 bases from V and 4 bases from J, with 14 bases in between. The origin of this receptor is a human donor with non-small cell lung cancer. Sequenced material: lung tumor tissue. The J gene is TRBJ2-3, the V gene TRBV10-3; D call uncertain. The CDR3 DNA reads TGTGCCATCAGTGATGGCCAATCCCCGTCAGATACGCAGTATTTT. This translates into CAISDGQSPSDTQYF.